The present T cell receptor (beta chain) was sequenced within a study of blood T cell repertoires in COVID-19 (dated by TCRdb to 2020 to 2021). In terms of the full investigation: The collaborator samples originated in the United States, Italy and Spain and spanned the acute and convalescent phases of COVID-19. HLA class I and class II types, where available, came from metadata supplied by the sample provider rather than from assay-based typing. The repertoires were released in a freely available public database intended as a resource for research on the immune response to SARS-CoV-2. Deeply sampled blood TCRbeta repertoires from subjects exposed to, actively infected with, or recovered from COVID-19 were included in the dataset. The prospective study material was composed of cDNA or gDNA derived from T cells, B-cell-depleted T cells, or PBMCs. Sample metadata almost always included a de-identified subject ID, COVID-19 status, age in years and sex. Samples came from the ongoing ImmuneRACE study (first 160 participants) plus 1,254 subjects from 6 global collaborators. Overall results and qualifications from the work: How much clinical and demographic metadata was included differed by source and by participant, and the metadata was provided uncurated.

TCRbeta CDR3 regions were amplified from genomic DNA by means of the immunoSEQ Assay, a bias-controlled multiplex PCR. The authors' analysis ran thus. Nucleated cell counts per sample were estimated from amplification of reference gene primers within the assay. To quantify the absolute abundance of each unique TCRbeta CDR3 rearrangement, sequence reads were collapsed and filtered. For each sample, productive Simpson clonality was calculated as the square root of Simpson's diversity index across productive rearrangements. TCRdb holds this immuneACCESS table with in-frame rearrangements only. Some clones are missing; in checked studies, unresolved V genes explain under half, and the rest has no known cause. That table furnishes V, J and clone size, whereas the DNA furnished D and trimming. The table for this sample lists some 190,000 clones; 89% of them were counted only once. The ten largest clones represent approximately 2.3% of the sample.

As regards this clone: Its cognate antigen has yet to be identified. Base qualities are not provided; no much larger clone lies one nucleotide away.

The CDR3 runs 14 residues from the cysteine to the phenylalanine. The read is trimmed to its CDR3 DNA, 42 bases read in frame from base 1. For CDR1 and CDR2, the germline V gene lists SGHDT and YYEEEE. V was cut back by 0 bases and J by 7 bases, leaving a gap of 13 bases between them. Enrolling through a virtual design, the prospective study's participants ranged in age from roughly 18 to 100 years and lived across roughly 24 United States geographic areas. To assign participants to cohorts, the prospective study relied on clinical history that participants themselves reported in a screening survey and a study questionnaire. Mobile phlebotomists in the prospective study collected whole blood, serum and a nasopharyngeal or oropharyngeal swab from every participant. Additional blood draws and questionnaires over a 2-month period could optionally be provided by prospective study participants. Prospective study blood samples were shipped either frozen or at room temperature before DNA extraction.

Sequencing was performed on PBMCs or T cells enriched from blood (not recorded which). This sequence was found in a woman aged 40 to 50 with acute COVID-19. The V and J segments used are TRBV5-6 and TRBJ1-2; a weak D assignment points to TRBD1 (5 bases agree). The sequence in DNA is TGTGCCAGCAGCTTGGCCAGCCAGGGCGGTGGCTACACCTTC. This encodes CASSLASQGGGYTF.